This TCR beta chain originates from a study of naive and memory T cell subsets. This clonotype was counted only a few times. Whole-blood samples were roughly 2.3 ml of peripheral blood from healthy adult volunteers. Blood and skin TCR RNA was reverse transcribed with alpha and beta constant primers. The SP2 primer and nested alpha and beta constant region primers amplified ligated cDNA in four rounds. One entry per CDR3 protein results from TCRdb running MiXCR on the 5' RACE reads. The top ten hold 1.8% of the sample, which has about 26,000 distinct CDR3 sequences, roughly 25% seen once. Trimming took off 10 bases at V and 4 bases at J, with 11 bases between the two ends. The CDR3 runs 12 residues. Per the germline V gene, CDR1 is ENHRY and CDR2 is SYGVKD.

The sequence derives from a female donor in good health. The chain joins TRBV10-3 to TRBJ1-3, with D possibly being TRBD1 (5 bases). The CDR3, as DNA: TGTGCCACCGGGACTGACGGAAACACCATATATTTT. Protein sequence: CATGTDGNTIYF.